This T cell receptor (beta chain) was observed in a study of somatic mutations in cytotoxic T cells in rheumatoid arthritis. The study's findings and limits: Some patients, about an eighth of the roughly 65, had a largest CD8+ clone that exceeded 20% of CD8+ cells.

Repertoires were generated with immunoSEQ multiplex PCR, while TCRdb's copy carries only in-frame clones and drops some. The sample holds about 18,000 clones, less than 85% seen once. CDR3 length equals 15 residues. V gave up 0 bases and J gave up 2 bases, with 11 bases separating them. CDR1 is SGHRS, CDR2 YFSETQ, per germline. Positive magnetic bead selection isolated CD4+ and CD8+ cells, and flow cytometry checked purity. Regarding this clone: Its target is unknown.

The receptor was isolated from an older woman in good health. The sequenced sample was CD8+ T cells sorted from blood. The chain links TRBV5-1 to TRBJ1-1; D is unresolved. This CDR3 reads CASSLAEWGNTEAFF. CDR3 DNA: TGCGCCAGCAGCTTGGCCGAGTGGGGAAACACTGAAGCTTTCTTT.